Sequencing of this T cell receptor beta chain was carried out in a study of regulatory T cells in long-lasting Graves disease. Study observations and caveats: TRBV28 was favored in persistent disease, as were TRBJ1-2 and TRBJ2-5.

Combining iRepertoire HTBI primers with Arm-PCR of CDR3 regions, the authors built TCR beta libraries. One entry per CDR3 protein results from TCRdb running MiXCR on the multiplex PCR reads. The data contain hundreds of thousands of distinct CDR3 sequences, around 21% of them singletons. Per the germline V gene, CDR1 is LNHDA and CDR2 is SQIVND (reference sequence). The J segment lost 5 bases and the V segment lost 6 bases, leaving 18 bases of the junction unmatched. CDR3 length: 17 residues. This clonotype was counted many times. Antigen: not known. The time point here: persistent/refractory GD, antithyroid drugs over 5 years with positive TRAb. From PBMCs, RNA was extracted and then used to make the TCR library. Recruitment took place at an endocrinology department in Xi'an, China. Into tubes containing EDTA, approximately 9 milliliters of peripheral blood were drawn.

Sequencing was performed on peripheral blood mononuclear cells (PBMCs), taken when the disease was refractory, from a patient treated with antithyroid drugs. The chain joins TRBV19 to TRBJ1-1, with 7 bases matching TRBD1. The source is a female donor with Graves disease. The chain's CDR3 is CASRLRGGASSLTEAFF. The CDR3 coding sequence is TGTGCCAGTAGGCTCCGAGGGGGCGCATCGTCCCTGACTGAAGCTTTCTTT.